This is a list of T cell receptor beta chains from one sample in a study of blood T cell repertoires in COVID-19. The method was immunoSEQ multiplex PCR; TCRdb's version includes in-frame clones alone and lacks a portion of them. The table shows 240,000 or so clones, with roughly four fifths occurring only once. The sample comprised peripheral blood. Receptor source: a woman older than 75 with COVID-19, enrolled during active disease. The CDR3 runs from the conserved cysteine through the conserved F or W. The order of the fields is V gene, D gene, J gene, clone size, CDR3 protein, CDR3 DNA. D genes are given only for firm matches. Size is omitted from some rows. Given values are once, few, many or a class for expanded clones.

v_call: TRBV10-3
d_call: TRBD1
j_call: TRBJ1-2
clone_size: few
cdr3_aa: CAIRGTGGNYGYTF
cdr3_nt: TGTGCCATCAGGGGGACAGGGGGTAACTATGGCTACACCTTC

v_call: TRBV5-1
d_call: TRBD1
j_call: TRBJ1-4
clone_size: few
cdr3_aa: CASSFSDRGSEKLFF
cdr3_nt: TGCGCCAGCAGCTTTTCGGACAGGGGAAGTGAAAAACTGTTTTTT

v_call: TRBV30
d_call: TRBD2
j_call: TRBJ2-1
clone_size: NA
cdr3_aa: CAWSVLSGRGNEQFF
cdr3_nt: TGTGCCTGGAGTGTACTGAGCGGGAGGGGAAATGAGCAGTTCTTC

v_call: TRBV27
d_call: TRBD2
j_call: TRBJ2-1
clone_size: NA
cdr3_aa: CASSPGRRGGLNEQFF
cdr3_nt: TGTGCCAGCAGTCCCGGGCGGCGGGGGGGCTTGAATGAGCAGTTCTTC

v_call: TRBV6-1
d_call: NA
j_call: TRBJ2-7
clone_size: NA
cdr3_aa: CASSEPQAYEQYF
cdr3_nt: TGTGCCAGCAGTGAACCCCAGGCCTACGAGCAGTACTTC

v_call: TRBV3-1/TRBV3-2
d_call: TRBD2
j_call: TRBJ2-2
clone_size: NA
cdr3_aa: CASSQSGRARDGELFF
cdr3_nt: TGTGCCAGCAGTCAGAGCGGGAGGGCCAGAGACGGGGAGCTGTTTTTT

v_call: TRBV30
d_call: NA
j_call: TRBJ1-2
clone_size: NA
cdr3_aa: CASGQNYGYTF
cdr3_nt: TGTGCCAGTGGACAGAACTATGGCTACACCTTC

v_call: TRBV27
d_call: TRBD2
j_call: TRBJ2-7
clone_size: NA
cdr3_aa: CASSQDQRGPYEQYF
cdr3_nt: TGTGCCAGCAGTCAGGATCAGCGGGGCCCCTACGAGCAGTACTTC

v_call: TRBV9
d_call: NA
j_call: TRBJ1-3
clone_size: NA
cdr3_aa: CASSVGAGAGNTIYF
cdr3_nt: TGTGCCAGCAGCGTAGGGGCAGGGGCTGGAAACACCATATATTTT

v_call: TRBV2
d_call: TRBD1
j_call: TRBJ2-1
clone_size: few
cdr3_aa: CAGRGQGIDEQFF
cdr3_nt: TGTGCCGGACGGGGACAGGGAATCGATGAGCAGTTCTTC